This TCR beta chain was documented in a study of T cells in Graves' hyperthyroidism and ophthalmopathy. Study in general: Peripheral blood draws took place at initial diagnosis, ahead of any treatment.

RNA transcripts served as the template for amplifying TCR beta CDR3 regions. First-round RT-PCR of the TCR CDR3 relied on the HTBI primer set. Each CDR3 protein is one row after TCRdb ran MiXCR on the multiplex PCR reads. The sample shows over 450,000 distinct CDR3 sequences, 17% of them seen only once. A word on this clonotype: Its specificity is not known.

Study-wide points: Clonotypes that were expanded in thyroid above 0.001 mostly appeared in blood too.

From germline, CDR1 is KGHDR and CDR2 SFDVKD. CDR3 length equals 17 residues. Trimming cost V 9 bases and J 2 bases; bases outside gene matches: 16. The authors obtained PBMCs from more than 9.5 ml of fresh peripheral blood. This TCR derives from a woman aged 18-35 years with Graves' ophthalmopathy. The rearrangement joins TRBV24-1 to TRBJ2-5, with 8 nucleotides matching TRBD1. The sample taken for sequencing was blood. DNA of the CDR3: TGTGCCACCGCGTCGGGAATCTCCGGACAGGGACAAGAGACCCAGTACTTC. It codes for CATASGISGQGQETQYF.